The 11 T cell receptor beta chains below all came from one sample that was sequenced in a study of shared clonotypes between healthy human individuals. Sequenced by immunoSEQ multiplex PCR; TCRdb stores in-frame clones only, minus some. This sample has some 1,900,000 clones, with about 95% found just once. Naive CD8 cells lacked CD45RO, underwent positive selection for CCR7 and left out terminally differentiated effector memory CD45RA+ cells. The material sequenced was naive CD8+ T cells sorted from blood. These receptors all stem from a young man in good health.

This clone was counted once. The J gene is TRBJ2-5, the V gene TRBV11-2; the match to TRBD2 covers 11 bases. Germline values: CDR1 SGHAT, CDR2 FQNNGV. After removal of 1 base from V and 2 bases from J, the junction contained 9 bases not matched to a gene. The CDR3 contains 18 residues. The CDR3 DNA sequence: TGTGCCAGCAGCTTAGTAGGGAGACTAGCGGGGATACAAGAGACCCAGTACTTC. It encodes CASSLVGRLAGIQETQYF.

The chain uses TRBV7-3 and TRBJ2-1; perhaps TRBD1 as D (5 bases). The CDR3 loop spans 12 amino acids. Trimming removed 6 bases from V and 9 bases from J, with 12 bases in between. Germline loops: CDR1 SGHTA, CDR2 FQGTGA. The CDR3 sequence is CASSLGVGEQFF. CDR3 coding DNA: TGTGCCAGCAGTTTAGGGGTAGGTGAGCAGTTCTTC. The variable domain in full, with the rest retrieved from reference TRBV7-3 and TRBJ2-1, is GAGVSQTPSNKVTEKGKYVELRCDPISGHTALYWYRQSLGQGPEFLIYFQGTGAADDSGLPNDRFFAVRPEGSVSTLKIQRTERGDSAVYLCASSLGVGEQFFGPGTRLTVL.

The chain recombines TRBV28 with TRBJ2-5; 7 bases line up with TRBD2. The CDR3 is 15 amino acids. With V trimmed by 6 bases and J by 0 bases, 7 bases remained unmatched. In germline, CDR1 is MDHEN, CDR2 SYDVKM. The chain's CDR3 is CASRGTSEDQETQYF. The CDR3, as DNA: TGTGCCAGCAGGGGTACTAGCGAAGACCAAGAGACCCAGTACTTC.

The V and J genes are TRBV7-9 and TRBJ2-1; 7 bases fit TRBD1. The CDR3 extends over 15 amino acids. Germline loops: CDR1 SEHNR, CDR2 FQNEAQ (reference sequence). V gave up 3 bases and J gave up 2 bases; unmatched junction bases: 4. CDR3 in amino acids: CASSLLDRPYNEQFF. In nucleotides, the CDR3 is TGTGCCAGCAGCTTGTTGGACAGGCCCTACAATGAGCAGTTCTTC.

The chain uses TRBV7-3 and TRBJ2-7, with D uncertain. This CDR3 is built from 13 residues. V was clipped by 3 bases and J by 5 bases, with 11 bases between them. The germline V gene encodes CDR1 SGHTA and CDR2 FQGTGA. CDR3 nucleotide sequence: TGTGCCAGCAGCTTGACGAAAATTAACGAGCAGTACTTC. Its translation is CASSLTKINEQYF.

Concerning this clone itself: This specimen includes other DNA sequences encoding the same CDR3. This chain links TRBV5-4 with TRBJ2-7, with 10 positions matching TRBD1. V lost 3 bases, J lost 4 bases, and 4 bases stayed unmatched. Per germline, CDR1 SGHNT and CDR2 YYREEE (reference sequence). There are 14 residues in the CDR3. Here the CDR3 DNA reads TGTGCCAGCAGCTGGGACAGGGGACTTTACGAGCAGTACTTC. As protein: CASSWDRGLYEQYF.

J is TRBJ2-7 and V is TRBV5-5; TRBD2 agrees at 13 bases. The CDR3 runs 15 residues. The J segment lost 4 bases and the V segment lost 4 bases, leaving 5 bases of the junction unmatched. Germline lookup yields CDR1 SGHKS and CDR2 YYEKEE (reference sequence). The CDR3 nucleotides are TGTGCCAGCAGCCTCGGACTAGCGGGAGTGTACGAGCAGTACTTC. Its protein product is CASSLGLAGVYEQYF. Full variable domain (rest looked up from reference TRBV5-5 and TRBJ2-7): DAGVTQSPTHLIKTRGQQVTLRCSPISGHKSVSWYQQVLGQGPQFIFQYYEKEERGRGNFPDRFSARQFPNYSSELNVNALLLGDSALYLCASSLGLAGVYEQYFGPGTRLTVT.

The V gene is TRBV11-2, the J gene TRBJ2-5; D call uncertain. There are 13 residues in the CDR3. Trimming cost V 1 base and J 11 bases, with 14 bases left between them. Germline assignment: CDR1 SGHAT and CDR2 FQNNGV. This CDR3 reads CASSLAGPLSQYF. In DNA, the CDR3 is TGTGCCAGCAGCTTAGCCGGACCCCTTAGTCAGTACTTC. Full variable domain (outside the CDR3, taken from reference TRBV11-2 and TRBJ2-5): EAGVAQSPRYKIIEKRQSVAFWCNPISGHATLYWYQQILGQGPKLLIQFQNNGVVDDSQLPKDRFSAERLKGVDSTLKIQPAKLEDSAVYLCASSLAGPLSQYFGPGTRLLVL.

This clone was detected once. This chain connects TRBV6-5 to TRBJ1-5, with D tentatively TRBD1 (5 bases). Germline CDR1 MNHEY, CDR2 SVGAGI. The CDR3 is 15 residues long. Trimming pared 6 bases from V and 1 base from J, leaving 13 bases between. CDR3 amino acids: CASSLGGLSNQPQHF. The DNA for the CDR3 is TGTGCCAGCAGCCTCGGGGGGTTAAGCAATCAGCCCCAGCATTTT.

V and J are TRBV4-1 and TRBJ2-3; 7 bases map to TRBD2. The length of the CDR3 is 15 residues. The trim removed 4 bases at V and 2 bases at J, leaving 6 bases unmatched. Germline loops: CDR1 MGHRA, CDR2 YSYEKL. The CDR3 coding sequence is TGCGCCAGCAGCCCTGGGGGGGTGCACACAGATACGCAGTATTTT. This codes for CASSPGGVHTDTQYF.

In this sample, this clone turned up once. This chain links TRBV6-1 with TRBJ2-2, with no clear D. The germline V and J ends were trimmed by 7 bases and 7 bases, with 19 bases remaining between them. Germline-derived CDR1 and CDR2 are MNHNS and SASEGT. The CDR3 sequence is 15 residues long. CDR3 in amino acids: CASNLDRQEIGELFF. CDR3 in DNA: TGTGCCAGCAACCTAGATCGTCAGGAAATCGGGGAGCTGTTTTTT.